This TCR beta chain is drawn from a study of technical replicates of blood from a handful of donors. This clone came up once. This CDR3 contains 17 residues. The ends were cut back, 3 bases at V and 0 bases at J, with 15 bases in the middle. Germline V lookup: CDR1 SGHAT, CDR2 FQNNGV. The assay was immunoSEQ multiplex PCR, and TCRdb's table has in-frame clones only and misses some. Among just under 60,000 clones listed, over 85% were seen once. Material: PBMCs. This TCR derives from a human donor in good health. Some clones in this sample may be carry-over from other donors' samples. The V gene is TRBV11-2, the J gene TRBJ1-3, with D possibly being TRBD1 (5 bases). The CDR3 DNA is TGTGCCAGCAGCTTTCAGTCCAATAGGGGCTCTGGAAACACCATATATTTT. Protein sequence: CASSFQSNRGSGNTIYF.